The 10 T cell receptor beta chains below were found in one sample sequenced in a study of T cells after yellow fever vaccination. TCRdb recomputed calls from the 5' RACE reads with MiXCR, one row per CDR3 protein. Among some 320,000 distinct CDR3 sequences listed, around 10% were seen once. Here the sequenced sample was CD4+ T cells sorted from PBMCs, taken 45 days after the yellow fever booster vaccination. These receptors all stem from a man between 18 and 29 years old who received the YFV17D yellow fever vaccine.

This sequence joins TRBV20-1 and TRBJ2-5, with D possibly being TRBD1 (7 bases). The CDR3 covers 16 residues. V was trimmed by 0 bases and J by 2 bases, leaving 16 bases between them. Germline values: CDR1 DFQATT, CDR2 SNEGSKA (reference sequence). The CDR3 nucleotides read TGCAGTGCTAGAGATCCCAGGGGGGCGGATCAAGAGACCCAGTACTTC. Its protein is CSARDPRGADQETQYF.

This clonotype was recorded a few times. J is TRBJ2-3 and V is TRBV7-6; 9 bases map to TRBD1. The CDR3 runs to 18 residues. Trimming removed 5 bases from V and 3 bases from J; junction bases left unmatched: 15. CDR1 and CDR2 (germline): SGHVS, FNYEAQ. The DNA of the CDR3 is TGTGCCAGCAGCCACGTCCGGACAGGGGCCGGTAGTACAGATACGCAGTATTTT. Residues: CASSHVRTGAGSTDTQYF.

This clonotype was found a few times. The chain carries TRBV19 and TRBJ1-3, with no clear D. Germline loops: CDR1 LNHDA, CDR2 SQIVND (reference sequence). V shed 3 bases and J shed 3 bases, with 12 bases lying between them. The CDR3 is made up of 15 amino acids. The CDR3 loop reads CASSIRGGFGNTIYF. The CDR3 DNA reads TGTGCCAGTAGTATCCGGGGAGGATTTGGAAACACCATATATTTT.

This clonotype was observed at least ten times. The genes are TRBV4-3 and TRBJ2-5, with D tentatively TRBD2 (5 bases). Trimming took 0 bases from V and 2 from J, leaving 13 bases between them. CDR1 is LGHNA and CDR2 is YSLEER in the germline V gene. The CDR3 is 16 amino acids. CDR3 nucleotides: TGCGCCAGCAGCCAAGAAACGGGGAGTACTCAAGAGACCCAGTACTTC. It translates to CASSQETGSTQETQYF.

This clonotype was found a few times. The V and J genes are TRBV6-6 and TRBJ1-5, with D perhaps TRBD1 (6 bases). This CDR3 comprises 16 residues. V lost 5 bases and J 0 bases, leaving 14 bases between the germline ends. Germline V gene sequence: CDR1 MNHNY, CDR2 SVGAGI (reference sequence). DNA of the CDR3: TGTGCCAGCAGTGTCCAACAGGGATATAGCAATCAGCCCCAGCATTTT. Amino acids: CASSVQQGYSNQPQHF.

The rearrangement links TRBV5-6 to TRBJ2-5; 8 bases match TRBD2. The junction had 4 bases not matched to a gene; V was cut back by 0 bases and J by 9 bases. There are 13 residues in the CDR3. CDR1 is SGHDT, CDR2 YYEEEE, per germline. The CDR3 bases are TGTGCCAGCAGCTTGGCGGGGGGGGAGGCCCAGTACTTC. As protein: CASSLAGGEAQYF.

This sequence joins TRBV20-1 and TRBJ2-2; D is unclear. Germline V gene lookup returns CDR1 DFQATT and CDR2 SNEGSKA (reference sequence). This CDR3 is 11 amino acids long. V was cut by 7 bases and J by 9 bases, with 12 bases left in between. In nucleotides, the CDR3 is TGCAGTGTATTAACCAAGTGGGAGCTGTTTTTT. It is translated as CSVLTKWELFF.

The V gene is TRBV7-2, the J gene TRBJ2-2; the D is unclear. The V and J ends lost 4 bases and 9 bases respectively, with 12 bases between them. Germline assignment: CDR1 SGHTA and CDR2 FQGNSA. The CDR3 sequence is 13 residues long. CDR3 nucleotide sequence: TGTGCCAGCAGCTCCCCTTCCGCTCGGGAGCTGTTTTTT. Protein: CASSSPSARELFF.

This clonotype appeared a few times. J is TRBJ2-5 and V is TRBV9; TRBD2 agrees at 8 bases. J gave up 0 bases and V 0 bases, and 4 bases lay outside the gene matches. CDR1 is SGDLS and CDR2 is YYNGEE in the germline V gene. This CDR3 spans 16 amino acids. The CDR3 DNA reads TGTGCCAGCAGCGTAGGGCCAGCGGGGGACCAAGAGACCCAGTACTTC. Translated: CASSVGPAGDQETQYF.

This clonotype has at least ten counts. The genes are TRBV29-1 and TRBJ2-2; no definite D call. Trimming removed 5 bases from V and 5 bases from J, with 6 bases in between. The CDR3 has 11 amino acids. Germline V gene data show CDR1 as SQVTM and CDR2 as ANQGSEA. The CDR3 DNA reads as TGCAGCGTTAAACGGACCGGGGAGCTGTTTTTT. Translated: CSVKRTGELFF.